Below, 30 T cell receptor beta chains from the same sample are listed, as sequenced in a study of cytomegalovirus exposure and HLA in healthy donors. Researchers ran the PCR with 60 Vbeta and 13 Jbeta primers. Here immunoSEQ multiplex PCR was the method, and the copy in TCRdb shows in-frame clones only, minus some. The table lists about 160,000 clones. The sequencing input was PBMCs. These receptors were obtained from a woman aged 55-70 years in good health and CMV-seronegative.

The J gene is TRBJ1-1, the V gene TRBV10-3, with D maybe TRBD1 (5 bases). With 5 bases removed from V and 1 base from J, the gap between germline ends came to 14 bases. From germline, CDR1 is ENHRY and CDR2 SYGVKD. The CDR3 totals 15 residues. CDR3 coding DNA: TGTGCCATCAGTTTCCAGGGTCTGGGGAACACTGAAGCTTTCTTT. Amino acid sequence: CAISFQGLGNTEAFF.

This chain connects TRBV5-6 to TRBJ1-2; tentative D call: TRBD1 (5 bases). CDR1 and CDR2 (germline): SGHDT, YYEEEE. V lost 0 bases to trimming and J lost 3 bases, with 12 bases between them. The CDR3 runs to 15 residues. In nucleotides, the CDR3 is TGTGCCAGCAGCTTGGTAATAGGGGAGGACTATGGCTACACCTTC. This sequence encodes CASSLVIGEDYGYTF.

The chain links TRBV6-1 to TRBJ1-4; D is perhaps TRBD1 (5 bases). This CDR3 has 14 amino acids. V was cut by 4 bases and J by 8 bases, with 14 bases left in between. The germline gives CDR1 MNHNS, CDR2 SASEGT. CDR3 coding DNA: TGTGCCAGCAGTGCCGTGGGGGGAACGGAAAAACTGTTTTTT. Amino acids: CASSAVGGTEKLFF.

CDR3 protein: CASRRTGATSYGYTF. CDR3 DNA: TGTGCCAGCAGAAGGACAGGGGCGACCTCCTATGGCTACACCTTC. V is TRBV27 and J is TRBJ1-2; the match to TRBD1 covers 9 bases. Unmatched junction bases numbered 9, after V lost 6 bases and J lost 4 bases. The CDR3 is 15 amino acids. Germline values: CDR1 MNHEY, CDR2 SMNVEV (reference sequence).

The chain recombines TRBV5-4 with TRBJ2-7; 9 bases are shared with TRBD1. The germline V gene has CDR1 SGHNT and CDR2 YYREEE (reference sequence). V lost 4 bases, J lost 2 bases, and 4 bases stayed unmatched. There are 14 residues in the CDR3. The CDR3 DNA reads as TGTGCCAGCAGCCGGGACAGGGTGGCCTACGAGCAGTACTTC. Encoded protein: CASSRDRVAYEQYF.

The chain uses TRBV27 and TRBJ2-3, with D unresolved. Trimming left V 5 bases short and J 0 bases short, with 12 bases between. The CDR3 runs 15 residues. Germline V CDR1 and CDR2: MNHEY, SMNVEV (reference sequence). The CDR3 nucleotides are TGTGCCAGCAGTAAGAAGCGAACTAGCACAGATACGCAGTATTTT. This sequence encodes CASSKKRTSTDTQYF.

The CDR3 DNA is TGCGCCAGCAGCGCACAACAGGGGAGTCTTTACTACGAGCAGTACTTC. Its translation is CASSAQQGSLYYEQYF. The chain uses TRBV4-1 and TRBJ2-7; 7 bases line up with TRBD1. V trimming: 5 bases; J trimming: 3 bases; junction bases outside the gene matches: 13. This CDR3 comprises 16 residues. From germline, CDR1 is MGHRA and CDR2 YSYEKL.

This chain uses TRBV25-1 with TRBJ1-5; D is possibly TRBD1 (5 bases). Trimming shortened V by 4 bases and J by 3 bases, and 7 bases separated the two germline ends. The CDR3 spans 13 residues. CDR1 and CDR2 from the germline V gene are MGHDK and SYGVNS. The CDR3 DNA follows: TGTGCCAGCAGTGTGGACAACAATCAGCCCCAGCATTTT. Translation gives CASSVDNNQPQHF.

This chain's CDR3 is CASSQLTSGGTKLTDTQYF. The CDR3 DNA is TGCGCCAGCAGCCAACTGACTAGCGGGGGAACGAAGTTAACAGATACGCAGTATTTT. The genes are TRBV4-1 and TRBJ2-3; 12 nucleotides agree with TRBD2. With 2 bases clipped from V and 3 bases from J, the junction kept 12 bases outside the gene matches. The CDR3 length is 19 residues. Germline V gives CDR1 MGHRA, CDR2 YSYEKL.

V gene TRBV15 combines with J gene TRBJ1-3; D is unclear. V gave up 0 bases and J gave up 0 bases, with 6 bases separating them. The CDR3 extends over 15 amino acids. CDR1 is LNHNV and CDR2 is YYDKDF in the germline V gene (reference sequence). The CDR3 nucleotides are TGTGCCACCAGCAGAGAGAGGAGCTCTGGAAACACCATATATTTT. Encoded protein: CATSRERSSGNTIYF.

The rearrangement links TRBV29-1 to TRBJ2-5; tentatively, D is TRBD2 (7 bases). Trimming removed 8 bases at V and 5 bases at J, with 18 bases between. In germline, CDR1 is SQVTM, CDR2 ANQGSEA. This CDR3 is 13 amino acids long. Here the CDR3 DNA reads TGCAGCCTCAGACGGGGGGCGGGGGAGACCCAGTACTTC. Translation: CSLRRGAGETQYF.

This sequence joins TRBV5-4 and TRBJ1-2; no clear D gene. CDR3 length equals 13 residues. Germline CDR1 and CDR2: SGHNT and YYREEE (reference sequence). V was clipped by 4 bases and J by 4 bases, with 11 bases between them. CDR3: CASSSHRFYGYTF. The CDR3 DNA sequence: TGTGCCAGCAGCAGCCATCGTTTCTATGGCTACACCTTC.

The rearrangement uses TRBV4-2 and TRBJ2-7, with D perhaps TRBD1 (5 bases). Trimming removed 1 base at V and 2 bases at J, with 6 bases between. Germline assignment: CDR1 LGHNA and CDR2 YNFKEQ. This CDR3 spans 13 amino acids. CDR3 DNA: TGTGCCAGCAGCCAAGGGACACCCTACGAGCAGTACTTC. As protein: CASSQGTPYEQYF.

The chain couples TRBV5-1 to TRBJ1-1, with D perhaps TRBD1 (5 bases). CDR1 is SGHRS, CDR2 YFSETQ, per germline. The V and J ends lost 4 bases and 3 bases respectively, with 13 bases between them. The CDR3 spans 14 residues. The CDR3 bases are TGCGCCAGCAGCGCCCCGGGGGGTGACACTGAAGCTTTCTTT. Amino acid sequence: CASSAPGGDTEAFF.

V gene TRBV14 combines with J gene TRBJ2-5, with a possible D match to TRBD2 (6 bases). The last part of the DNA fits TRBJ2-7 better; the J call may be wrong. There are 17 residues in the CDR3. Germline assignment: CDR1 SGHDN and CDR2 FVKESK. CDR3: CASSHERRGKATYEQYF. In DNA, the CDR3 is TGTGCCAGCAGCCATGAAAGGCGGGGAAAGGCGACCTACGAGCAGTACTTC.

The chain recombines TRBV2 with TRBJ1-4; D remains unclear. The CDR3 extends over 14 amino acids. V was clipped by 6 bases and J by 3 bases, with 11 bases between them. The germline CDR1 and CDR2 sequences are SNHLY and FYNNEI. The CDR3 loop reads CASRVARPNEKLFF. The CDR3 DNA reads as TGTGCCAGCAGGGTTGCGAGGCCTAATGAAAAACTGTTTTTT.

This rearrangement joins TRBV6-1 to TRBJ2-7; tentative D call: TRBD2 (5 bases). CDR3 length: 16 residues. Trimming removed 2 bases from V and 7 bases from J, with 21 bases in between. Germline V lookup: CDR1 MNHNS, CDR2 SASEGT. Here the CDR3 DNA reads TGTGCCAGCAGTGAAATGCTAGCTGATCCCTCGGGTGAGCAGTACTTC. Protein product: CASSEMLADPSGEQYF.

The CDR3, as DNA: TGTGCCAGCAGCCCTTACAGGGTTTCCACCGGGGAGCTGTTTTTT. Translated, it gives CASSPYRVSTGELFF. The V call is TRBV7-7, the J call TRBJ2-2; tentatively, D is TRBD1 (6 bases). The CDR3 runs 15 residues. Per germline, CDR1 SSHAT and CDR2 FNYEAQ (reference sequence). V dropped 5 bases and J dropped 4 bases, with 14 bases sitting between them.

V usage is TRBV14 and J usage is TRBJ2-3; 8 bases fit TRBD2. Germline V lookup: CDR1 SGHDN, CDR2 FVKESK. The CDR3 consists of 15 residues. V lost 1 base and J lost 4; bases outside the gene matches: 4. CDR3 bases: TGTGCCAGCAGCCAAGCGGCGGGGGGCTCAGATACGCAGTATTTT. Translated: CASSQAAGGSDTQYF.

The chain carries TRBV7-2 and TRBJ2-2, with 11 bases matching TRBD1. CDR3 size: 14 residues. Germline CDR1 and CDR2: SGHTA and FQGNSA. V lost 5 bases, J lost 7 bases, and 3 bases stayed unmatched. DNA of the CDR3: TGTGCCAGCAGCCGGACAGGGGGCATCGGGGAGCTGTTTTTT. It translates to CASSRTGGIGELFF.

This rearrangement joins TRBV19 to TRBJ2-2; 8 bases are a match to TRBD1. Per germline, CDR1 LNHDA and CDR2 SQIVND (reference sequence). Losses at the gene ends were 7 bases for V and 2 bases for J; bases not matched to a gene: 9. The CDR3 is 16 residues long. CDR3 region: CASNRPRGPNTGELFF. CDR3 DNA sequence: TGTGCCAGTAACCGACCCAGGGGGCCTAACACCGGGGAGCTGTTTTTT.

The V call is TRBV4-3, the J call TRBJ1-1, with 7 bases aligning to TRBD1. Losses at the gene ends were 4 bases for V and 7 bases for J; bases not matched to a gene: 6. The germline gives CDR1 LGHNA, CDR2 YSLEER. The length of the CDR3 is 13 residues. The CDR3 DNA reads as TGCGCCAGCAGCCCATACAGGGGTAGTGAAGCTTTCTTT. It translates to CASSPYRGSEAFF.

The rearrangement uses TRBV5-4 and TRBJ1-1; D not certain. Trimming took 6 bases from V and 5 from J, leaving 17 bases between them. The CDR3 length is 14 residues. The germline V gene has CDR1 SGHNT and CDR2 YYREEE (reference sequence). Here the CDR3 DNA reads TGTGCCAGCACTATTGACGAGGGCGGGACTGAAGCTTTCTTT. Translating gives CASTIDEGGTEAFF.

The chain is built from TRBV30 and TRBJ2-5, with D unresolved. Germline V CDR1 and CDR2: GTSNPN, SVGIG (reference sequence). The CDR3 contains 10 residues. Trimming took off 5 bases at V and 2 bases at J, with 3 bases between the two ends. The CDR3 sequence: CAWSQETQYF. CDR3 coding DNA: TGTGCCTGGTCACAAGAGACCCAGTACTTC.

The chain couples TRBV5-1 to TRBJ2-7; tentative D call: TRBD1 (5 bases). CDR1 and CDR2 (germline): SGHRS, YFSETQ. The CDR3 loop spans 16 amino acids. V was trimmed by 1 base and J by 0 bases, leaving 14 bases between them. This chain's CDR3 is CASSLWGPLSSYEQYF. In nucleotides, the CDR3 is TGCGCCAGCAGCTTGTGGGGCCCCCTTAGCTCCTACGAGCAGTACTTC.

V and J are TRBV9 and TRBJ1-1; a possible D gene is TRBD1 (5 bases). The CDR3 sequence is 14 residues long. The V and J ends lost 3 bases and 2 bases respectively, with 11 bases between them. The germline V gene encodes CDR1 SGDLS and CDR2 YYNGEE. The CDR3 region is CASSAQTANTEAFF. CDR3 bases: TGTGCCAGCAGCGCCCAGACAGCCAACACTGAAGCTTTCTTT.

The genes are TRBV7-8 and TRBJ1-1; no firm D call. Looked up from germline, CDR1 is SGHVS and CDR2 is FQNEAQ. The CDR3 spans 18 residues. Between the trimmed V and J ends, which lost 1 base and 5 bases, there was a span of 23 bases. The CDR3 reads CASSLVFRTVESRTEAFF. Written as DNA, the CDR3 is TGTGCCAGCAGCTTAGTTTTCAGGACTGTAGAATCGCGGACTGAAGCTTTCTTT.

The rearrangement joins TRBV4-3 to TRBJ2-7, with 10 bases identical to TRBD2. Unmatched junction bases numbered 10, after V lost 4 bases and J lost 7 bases. CDR3 length equals 15 residues. The germline CDR1 and CDR2 sequences are LGHNA and YSLEER. This CDR3 is CASSLILAGFQEQYF. DNA for the CDR3: TGCGCCAGCAGCCTAATACTAGCGGGGTTCCAAGAGCAGTACTTC.

The rearrangement joins TRBV11-3 to TRBJ2-7; the D gene is possibly TRBD1 (5 bases). Trimming shortened V by 2 bases and J by 5 bases, and 7 bases separated the two germline ends. CDR1 is SGHNT, CDR2 YENEEA, per germline. The CDR3 is 12 amino acids. CDR3 bases: TGTGCCAGCAGCTTATCGACAGACGAGCAGTACTTC. This sequence encodes CASSLSTDEQYF.

J is TRBJ2-3 and V is TRBV6-5; no reliable D call. V shed 0 bases and J shed 0 bases, with 10 bases lying between them. Looked up from germline, CDR1 is MNHEY and CDR2 is SVGAGI. The CDR3 runs to 16 residues. In nucleotides, the CDR3 is TGTGCCAGCAGTTACTCTCTCGTCACTAGCACAGATACGCAGTATTTT. Translating it yields CASSYSLVTSTDTQYF.